Listed below are T cell receptor beta chains from one sample, sequenced in a study of OX40 agonist ivuxolimab in advanced cancers. The method was immunoSEQ multiplex PCR; TCRdb's version includes in-frame clones alone and lacks a portion of them. The table lists about 34,000 clones, roughly 80% of them singletons, with 2.5% to 3% in the top ten. The specimen comprised CD4+ or CD8+ T cells sorted from blood, sampled in a trial of the OX40 agonist ivuxolimab. Source of these receptors: an adult with an advanced solid tumor such as melanoma, head and neck, liver or kidney cancer. Each CDR3 is given with its conserved first and last residue. The D gene is left open where the match is weak. Clone size, where shown, is once, few, many, or a class for clones that have expanded.

CDR3 DNA: TGTGCCAGCAGCGTCCGGGACAGGACGCCCCTCCACTTT; CDR3 protein: CASSVRDRTPLHF; CDR3 length: 13; D gene: TRBD1; clone size: few; V gene: TRBV13; J gene: TRBJ1-6
CDR3 DNA: TGTGCCAGCAGCTTGCTCTCCGGAGGCAATTCACCCCTCCACTTT; CDR3 protein: CASSLLSGGNSPLHF; CDR3 length: 15; D gene: -; clone size: -; V gene: TRBV5-8; J gene: TRBJ1-6
CDR3 DNA: TGTGCCAGCAGTCTCGAGCGGGGGGGCCTACACGAGCAGTACTTC; CDR3 protein: CASSLERGGLHEQYF; CDR3 length: 15; D gene: TRBD2; clone size: few; V gene: TRBV6-4; J gene: TRBJ2-7
CDR3 DNA: TGTGCCAGCAGCCAGGGGAGTGGGCAAACTGAAGCTTTCTTT; CDR3 protein: CASSQGSGQTEAFF; CDR3 length: 14; D gene: -; clone size: -; V gene: TRBV9; J gene: TRBJ1-1
CDR3 DNA: TGTGCCAGCAGCTCCCGCGGCCCCGGGACTAGCGGGAGTATGCAGTTCTTC; CDR3 protein: CASSSRGPGTSGSMQFF; CDR3 length: 17; D gene: TRBD2; clone size: once; V gene: TRBV7-3; J gene: TRBJ2-1
CDR3 DNA: TGTGCCTGGAGTTCGGTCCCTGGGGCCAACGTCCTGACTTTC; CDR3 protein: CAWSSVPGANVLTF; CDR3 length: 14; D gene: -; clone size: -; V gene: TRBV30; J gene: TRBJ2-6
CDR3 DNA: TGTGCCAGCAGCCTCAAAATGAACACTGAAGCTTTCTTT; CDR3 protein: CASSLKMNTEAFF; CDR3 length: 13; D gene: -; clone size: -; V gene: TRBV6-1; J gene: TRBJ1-1
CDR3 DNA: TGTGCCAGCAGCACCCCAGGGTACATAGATACGCAGTATTTT; CDR3 protein: CASSTPGYIDTQYF; CDR3 length: 14; D gene: -; clone size: -; V gene: TRBV7-2; J gene: TRBJ2-3
CDR3 DNA: TGTGCCAGCAGCCAACGCGGAACAGGGGAGGCAGACTATGGCTACACCTTC; CDR3 protein: CASSQRGTGEADYGYTF; CDR3 length: 17; D gene: TRBD1; clone size: -; V gene: TRBV4-2; J gene: TRBJ1-2
CDR3 DNA: TGTGCTAGTGGCCTGACAGAAAAAGAGACCCAGTACTTC; CDR3 protein: CASGLTEKETQYF; CDR3 length: 13; D gene: -; clone size: -; V gene: TRBV12-5; J gene: TRBJ2-5
CDR3 DNA: TGTGCCAGCTCACGCATTCCGCGGCAGGTTAGCTCCTACAATGAGCAGTTCTTC; CDR3 protein: CASSRIPRQVSSYNEQFF; CDR3 length: 18; D gene: -; clone size: few; V gene: TRBV18; J gene: TRBJ2-1
CDR3 DNA: TGTGCCAGCAGTAGAAGCGGGGGTCGAGAAGAGACCCAGTACTTC; CDR3 protein: CASSRSGGREETQYF; CDR3 length: 15; D gene: TRBD2; clone size: few; V gene: TRBV2; J gene: TRBJ2-5
CDR3 DNA: TGTGCCAGCAGCTTATCCTCCGGGACTAGCCATGCTAATGAGCAGTTCTTC; CDR3 protein: CASSLSSGTSHANEQFF; CDR3 length: 17; D gene: TRBD2; clone size: -; V gene: TRBV11-2; J gene: TRBJ2-1
CDR3 DNA: TGTGCCAGCAGCTTAACATTAGCGGGATCTAGCACAGATACGCAGTATTTT; CDR3 protein: CASSLTLAGSSTDTQYF; CDR3 length: 17; D gene: TRBD2; clone size: -; V gene: TRBV7-3; J gene: TRBJ2-3
CDR3 DNA: TGTGCCAGCAGCTTAGGCCCAGGGGCTGGAAACACCATATATTTT; CDR3 protein: CASSLGPGAGNTIYF; CDR3 length: 15; D gene: -; clone size: -; V gene: TRBV7-2; J gene: TRBJ1-3
CDR3 DNA: TGTGCCAGTAGTATCGATAGCGGGAGCCGAAATGAGCAGTTCTTC; CDR3 protein: CASSIDSGSRNEQFF; CDR3 length: 15; D gene: TRBD2; clone size: once; V gene: TRBV19; J gene: TRBJ2-1
CDR3 DNA: TGTGCCAGCCTAGCTACTAATGGACTCTCAGGGGGGGAGACCCAGTACTTC; CDR3 protein: CASLATNGLSGGETQYF; CDR3 length: 17; D gene: -; clone size: -; V gene: TRBV7-6; J gene: TRBJ2-5
CDR3 DNA: TGTGCCGCTAGAGGGGTCGGGGAGCAGTACTTC; CDR3 protein: CAARGVGEQYF; CDR3 length: 11; D gene: -; clone size: -; V gene: TRBV6-1; J gene: TRBJ2-7
CDR3 DNA: TGTGCCAGCAGCTTGGTTCCGGCAGAAACACTTAGCAATCAGCCCCAGCATTTT; CDR3 protein: CASSLVPAETLSNQPQHF; CDR3 length: 18; D gene: -; clone size: once; V gene: TRBV5-5; J gene: TRBJ1-5
CDR3 DNA: TGTGCCAGCAGTCTATTACAGGGTGGCTATGGCTACACCTTC; CDR3 protein: CASSLLQGGYGYTF; CDR3 length: 14; D gene: -; clone size: -; V gene: TRBV27; J gene: TRBJ1-2
CDR3 DNA: TGTGCCAGCAGCGTAGAGGACAGGCGAACGAGGAACACCATATATTTT; CDR3 protein: CASSVEDRRTRNTIYF; CDR3 length: 16; D gene: TRBD1; clone size: -; V gene: TRBV9; J gene: TRBJ1-3
CDR3 DNA: TGCGCCAGCAGCTTGGGACAGAGTAGCAATCAGCCCCAGCATTTT; CDR3 protein: CASSLGQSSNQPQHF; CDR3 length: 15; D gene: -; clone size: -; V gene: TRBV5-1; J gene: TRBJ1-5
CDR3 DNA: TGCAGCGTTGAAGATAGTCTGGGTTTGCAGACCCAGTACTTC; CDR3 protein: CSVEDSLGLQTQYF; CDR3 length: 14; D gene: -; clone size: medium-sized; V gene: TRBV29-1; J gene: TRBJ2-5
CDR3 DNA: TGTGCCAGCCTCCCTTTCGGGAATAGCAATCAGCCCCAGCATTTT; CDR3 protein: CASLPFGNSNQPQHF; CDR3 length: 15; D gene: -; clone size: once; V gene: TRBV28; J gene: TRBJ1-5
CDR3 DNA: TGCGCCAGCAGCCAAGATTTGGGCTCTGGGGCCAACGTCCTGACTTTC; CDR3 protein: CASSQDLGSGANVLTF; CDR3 length: 16; D gene: -; clone size: few; V gene: TRBV4-3; J gene: TRBJ2-6
CDR3 DNA: TGTGCCAGCAGTTACCGACGGAACGATCAGCCCCAGCATTTT; CDR3 protein: CASSYRRNDQPQHF; CDR3 length: 14; D gene: -; clone size: -; V gene: TRBV6-5; J gene: TRBJ1-5
CDR3 DNA: TGCGCCAGCAGCTTGCTAGGGTCTCCCAATGAGCAGTTCTTC; CDR3 protein: CASSLLGSPNEQFF; CDR3 length: 14; D gene: -; clone size: few; V gene: TRBV5-1; J gene: TRBJ2-1
CDR3 DNA: TGTGCCAGCAGCGCCACTAGCGGGAGTGGACCTGGGGCCAACGTCCTGACTTTC; CDR3 protein: CASSATSGSGPGANVLTF; CDR3 length: 18; D gene: TRBD2; clone size: -; V gene: TRBV9; J gene: TRBJ2-6
CDR3 DNA: TGTGCCAGTCCGGGGCCGAGGAATTCACCCCTCCACTTT; CDR3 protein: CASPGPRNSPLHF; CDR3 length: 13; D gene: -; clone size: -; V gene: TRBV19; J gene: TRBJ1-6
CDR3 DNA: TGTGCCTGGAATCGGCTAGCGGGGGATGAGCAGTACTTC; CDR3 protein: CAWNRLAGDEQYF; CDR3 length: 13; D gene: TRBD2; clone size: -; V gene: TRBV30; J gene: TRBJ2-7
CDR3 DNA: TGCGCCAGCAGCCAAGAGTCGGGCAGATTCTCTGGAAACACCATATATTTT; CDR3 protein: CASSQESGRFSGNTIYF; CDR3 length: 17; D gene: -; clone size: -; V gene: TRBV4-3; J gene: TRBJ1-3
CDR3 DNA: TGTGCCAGCAGTCCGTTGCTGATCGGTGAACAGTTCTTC; CDR3 protein: CASSPLLIGEQFF; CDR3 length: 13; D gene: -; clone size: -; V gene: TRBV27; J gene: TRBJ2-1
CDR3 DNA: TGTGCCAGCAGCCTGGACAGGGTCAAAAACTATGGCTACACCTTC; CDR3 protein: CASSLDRVKNYGYTF; CDR3 length: 15; D gene: TRBD1; clone size: -; V gene: TRBV7-9; J gene: TRBJ1-2
CDR3 DNA: TGTGCCAGCTCGCCGGACAGGTACTACAATGAGCAGTTCTTC; CDR3 protein: CASSPDRYYNEQFF; CDR3 length: 14; D gene: TRBD1; clone size: -; V gene: TRBV18; J gene: TRBJ2-1
CDR3 DNA: TGTGCCAGCAGGCTCCGGGACAGGGCCTACGAGCAGTACTTC; CDR3 protein: CASRLRDRAYEQYF; CDR3 length: 14; D gene: TRBD1; clone size: -; V gene: TRBV6-6; J gene: TRBJ2-7
CDR3 DNA: TGCGCCAGCAGCTTACCAGCTACCTCCTACGAGCAGTACTTC; CDR3 protein: CASSLPATSYEQYF; CDR3 length: 14; D gene: -; clone size: -; V gene: TRBV5-1; J gene: TRBJ2-7
CDR3 DNA: TGTGCCACCAGCCCATTTCCAAAGGGGCCTAGGTATGGCTACACCTTC; CDR3 protein: CATSPFPKGPRYGYTF; CDR3 length: 16; D gene: -; clone size: -; V gene: TRBV15; J gene: TRBJ1-2
CDR3 DNA: TGTGCCAGCAGCCCGTCGGGGACAGCTAGCTCCTACGAGCAGTACTTC; CDR3 protein: CASSPSGTASSYEQYF; CDR3 length: 16; D gene: TRBD1; clone size: -; V gene: TRBV7-9; J gene: TRBJ2-7
CDR3 DNA: TGCGCCAGCAGCTTATCCGGAAATGATGAAAAACTGTTTTTT; CDR3 protein: CASSLSGNDEKLFF; CDR3 length: 14; D gene: -; clone size: -; V gene: TRBV5-1; J gene: TRBJ1-4
CDR3 DNA: TGCGCCAGCAGTCAATCGGGCGGGATTATAACTGAAGCTTTCTTT; CDR3 protein: CASSQSGGIITEAFF; CDR3 length: 15; D gene: -; clone size: -; V gene: TRBV23-1; J gene: TRBJ1-1
CDR3 DNA: TGCGCCAGAAAGACAGGGGATGGATCCGGGGAGCTGTTTTTT; CDR3 protein: CARKTGDGSGELFF; CDR3 length: 14; D gene: TRBD1; clone size: -; V gene: TRBV5-1; J gene: TRBJ2-2